This TCR beta chain emerged from a study of technical replicates of blood from a handful of donors. The repertoire was sequenced with immunoSEQ multiplex PCR; TCRdb's copy has only in-frame clones and lacks some. The sample holds 60,000 to 80,000 clones, around nine tenths seen once. The ends were cut back, 5 bases at V and 4 bases at J, with 15 bases in the middle. CDR1 and CDR2 (germline): SGHAT, FQNNGV. CDR3 length equals 15 residues. Source material: T cells isolated from PBMCs. V and J are TRBV11-2 and TRBJ2-1; D is uncertain. This receptor was obtained from a human donor in good health. Here the CDR3 DNA reads TGTGCCAGCAGCAGACACGACGGCGATTACAATGAGCAGTTCTTC. Translated, it gives CASSRHDGDYNEQFF. The variable domain in full, completed from reference TRBV11-2 and TRBJ2-1, reads EAGVAQSPRYKIIEKRQSVAFWCNPISGHATLYWYQQILGQGPKLLIQFQNNGVVDDSQLPKDRFSAERLKGVDSTLKIQPAKLEDSAVYLCASSRHDGDYNEQFFGPGTRLTVL.